These T cell receptor beta chains were read from a single sample in a study of blood T cell repertoires in COVID-19. The data were produced by immunoSEQ multiplex PCR, yet TCRdb's version contains in-frame clones alone and is incomplete. The sample records fewer than 300,000 clones, 90% being singletons. The sequenced sample consisted of PBMCs or T cells enriched from blood (not recorded which). These receptors all come from a woman under 40 who had recovered from COVID-19. Each CDR3 is given with its conserved first and last residue. A D gene is named only where the DNA matches it firmly. Size values are once, few and many counts, or a class for expanded clones, and some rows have none.

TRBJ2-7,TRBV28,.,.,CASRPGREVEQYF,TGTGCCAGCAGACCAGGGCGGGAAGTGGAGCAGTACTTC
TRBJ1-1,TRBV5-1,TRBD1,.,CASSLTGANTEAFF,TGCGCCAGCAGCTTGACAGGGGCAAACACTGAAGCTTTCTTT
TRBJ1-2,TRBV5-1,TRBD1,.,CASSLDRGYYGYTF,TGCGCCAGCAGCTTGGACAGGGGGTACTATGGCTACACCTTC
TRBJ1-1,TRBV18,.,.,CASSTLVNTEAFF,TGTGCCAGCTCAACCCTAGTCAACACTGAAGCTTTCTTT
TRBJ2-1,TRBV7-2,TRBD2,once,CASSFFPAAGGPYNEQFF,TGTGCCAGCAGCTTTTTCCCAGCAGCGGGAGGACCTTACAATGAGCAGTTCTTC
TRBJ1-2,TRBV19,.,once,CASSILDEYGYTF,TGTGCCAGTAGTATATTAGATGAGTATGGCTACACCTTC
TRBJ1-4,TRBV28,.,.,CASSSGLPRAGYEKLFF,TGTGCCAGCAGTTCGGGACTACCCAGGGCGGGGTATGAAAAACTGTTTTTT
TRBJ2-7,TRBV28,.,.,CASSLVQGLSYEQYF,TGTGCCAGCAGTTTAGTACAGGGCCTCTCCTACGAGCAGTACTTC
TRBJ1-1,TRBV10-3,.,.,CATTTGRLNTEAFF,TGTGCCACAACTACAGGGCGTTTGAACACTGAAGCTTTCTTT
TRBJ2-1,TRBV30,.,.,CAWSVRGNEQFF,TGTGCCTGGAGTGTACGGGGCAATGAGCAGTTCTTC
TRBJ2-3,TRBV6-4,.,.,CASSDPISTDTQYF,TGTGCCAGCAGTGACCCTATTAGCACAGATACGCAGTATTTT
TRBJ2-5,TRBV2,TRBD2,.,CASRGMGGRETQYF,TGTGCCAGCAGGGGAATGGGCGGGAGAGAGACCCAGTACTTC
TRBJ1-6,TRBV4-3,.,.,CASSQETRQAYSPLHF,TGCGCCAGCAGCCAAGAAACCCGACAGGCGTATTCACCCCTCCACTTT
TRBJ2-1,TRBV27,.,.,CASSSPRGTRSYNEQFF,TGTGCCAGCAGTTCCCCCCGCGGTACTCGCTCCTACAATGAGCAGTTCTTC
TRBJ2-1,TRBV19,.,.,CASSPTTNGGVPFF,TGTGCCAGTAGTCCAACAACGAATGGAGGGGTTCCGTTCTTC
TRBJ2-7,TRBV5-4,.,.,CASSSGQTYEQYF,TGTGCCAGCAGCTCCGGACAGACTTACGAGCAGTACTTC
TRBJ1-1,TRBV10-3,.,once,CAISESVGRGPSSEAFF,TGTGCCATCAGTGAGTCTGTTGGTCGCGGTCCATCTTCTGAAGCTTTCTTT
TRBJ2-3,TRBV6-2/TRBV6-3,.,once,CASSYPPVDTQYF,TGTGCCAGCAGTTACCCCCCCGTAGATACGCAGTATTTT
TRBJ1-1,TRBV7-2,.,.,CASSLRRSNTEAFF,TGTGCCAGCAGCCTTAGGAGAAGTAACACTGAAGCTTTCTTT
TRBJ2-3,TRBV30,.,.,CAWSVSANPDTQYF,TGTGCCTGGAGTGTAAGTGCGAACCCAGATACGCAGTATTTT
TRBJ1-5,TRBV6-2/TRBV6-3,TRBD1,.,CASSYPITGQDRQPQHF,TGTGCCAGCAGTTACCCGATTACTGGACAGGATCGTCAGCCCCAGCATTTT
TRBJ2-3,TRBV24-1,.,.,CATSDLRQSTDTQYF,TGTGCCACCAGTGACCTAAGACAGTCCACAGATACGCAGTATTTT
TRBJ2-1,TRBV28,.,.,CASSLGGLFYNEQFF,TGTGCCAGCAGTTTAGGTGGGCTTTTCTACAATGAGCAGTTCTTC